The 22 T cell receptor beta chains given below trace back to one sample, sequenced in a study of blood T cell repertoires in COVID-19. Sequenced by immunoSEQ multiplex PCR; TCRdb stores in-frame clones only, minus some. The data show about 88,000 clones, roughly 87% seen once. Sequences were obtained from peripheral blood. Receptor source: a male donor with acute or convalescent COVID-19.

The J gene is TRBJ1-5, the V gene TRBV5-5; D is perhaps TRBD1 (6 bases). The CDR3 loop spans 16 amino acids. The ends were cut back, 4 bases at V and 2 bases at J, with 16 bases in the middle. The V gene's germline CDR1 is SGHKS and CDR2 YYEKEE (reference sequence). CDR3 amino acids: CASSPSGAGGNQPQHF. The DNA for the CDR3 is TGTGCCAGCAGCCCGTCGGGGGCGGGGGGCAATCAGCCCCAGCATTTT.

The rearrangement uses TRBV6-5 and TRBJ2-7; D unclear. This CDR3 is 14 amino acids long. V was trimmed by 0 bases and J by 6 bases, leaving 12 bases between them. CDR1 and CDR2 (germline): MNHEY, SVGAGI. The CDR3 bases are TGTGCCAGCAGTTACTCTAACAGAGCTGGCGAGCAGTACTTC. Amino acids: CASSYSNRAGEQYF.

The chain links TRBV5-8 to TRBJ2-7, with TRBD2 matching over 12 bases. The CDR3 is 16 amino acids. The V and J ends lost 4 bases and 5 bases, in that order; junction bases with no gene match: 10. Germline CDR1 SGHTS, CDR2 YDEGEE. The CDR3 nucleotides are TGTGCCAGCAGCCCCGGACTAGCGGGACCACCCCACGAGCAGTACTTC. Translation gives CASSPGLAGPPHEQYF.

The V gene is TRBV5-5, the J gene TRBJ2-7; TRBD1 matches 9 bases. The germline V gene encodes CDR1 SGHKS and CDR2 YYEKEE (reference sequence). J gave up 5 bases and V 0 bases, and 6 bases lay outside the gene matches. This CDR3 has 15 residues. The CDR3 loop reads CASSLGGTGLHEQYF. The CDR3 bases are TGTGCCAGCAGCTTGGGCGGGACAGGGTTACACGAGCAGTACTTC.

This rearrangement joins TRBV6-2 or TRBV6-3 to TRBJ2-2; perhaps TRBD2 as D (6 bases). V shed 4 bases and J shed 7 bases, with 22 bases lying between them. Germline CDR1 is MNHEY and CDR2 is SVGEGT. The CDR3 extends over 17 amino acids. The CDR3 protein is CASSFPGVGGGSGELFF. In DNA form, the CDR3 reads TGTGCCAGCAGTTTCCCCGGTGTTGGGGGAGGAAGCGGGGAGCTGTTTTTT.

The chain carries TRBV28 and TRBJ1-6; D remains unclear. V dropped 8 bases and J dropped 5 bases, with 13 bases sitting between them. CDR3 length: 14 residues. In germline, CDR1 is MDHEN, CDR2 SYDVKM. The CDR3 DNA reads as TGTGCCAGCTCCCTAGCACCCAATAATTCACCCCTCCACTTT. The encoded protein is CASSLAPNNSPLHF.

The chain couples TRBV5-1 to TRBJ2-7; TRBD1 aligns across 9 bases. The CDR3 is 13 amino acids. Germline V gene sequence: CDR1 SGHRS, CDR2 YFSETQ. V shed 2 bases, J shed 5 bases, and the junction held 2 bases outside the gene matches. The CDR3 nucleotides read TGCGCCAGCAGCTTACAGGGGGCCGACGAGCAGTACTTC. This encodes CASSLQGADEQYF.

The gene calls are TRBV2 and TRBJ2-5; TRBD1 matches 9 bases. The CDR3 is 15 residues long. Germline CDR1 SNHLY, CDR2 FYNNEI. The J segment lost 4 bases and the V segment lost 7 bases, leaving 10 bases of the junction unmatched. The CDR3: CASTPGATGGETQYF. The CDR3 region has the DNA TGTGCCAGCACCCCCGGGGCGACAGGGGGAGAGACCCAGTACTTC.

The V gene is TRBV5-5, the J gene TRBJ2-2; 9 bases are a match to TRBD1. The germline V gene has CDR1 SGHKS and CDR2 YYEKEE (reference sequence). The CDR3 is 15 amino acids. V lost 2 bases to trimming and J lost 5 bases; unmatched junction nucleotides: 4. The CDR3 loop reads CASSFSQGATGELFF. As DNA, the CDR3 is TGTGCCAGCAGCTTTTCACAGGGGGCAACCGGGGAGCTGTTTTTT.

The chain's CDR3 is CASSSFQTGPTTEAFF. CDR3 sequence (DNA): TGTGCCAGCAGTTCCTTCCAGACAGGACCAACTACTGAAGCTTTCTTT. The genes are TRBV28 and TRBJ1-1; D is possibly TRBD1 (6 bases). This CDR3 contains 16 residues. The V end lost 4 bases, the J end lost 5 bases, and 20 bases lay between the germline ends. Germline CDR1 and CDR2: MDHEN and SYDVKM.

The rearrangement uses TRBV18 and TRBJ1-2, with a weak D call TRBD1 (6 bases). The CDR3 has 17 amino acids. V was shortened by 6 bases and J by 2 bases, with 22 bases between the two germline ends. Germline loops: CDR1 KGHSH, CDR2 LQKENI. The CDR3 spells CASSLGPTGLGNYGYTF. The CDR3 DNA follows: TGTGCCAGCTCCCTCGGTCCTACAGGGCTCGGAAACTATGGCTACACCTTC. Full variable domain (remainder filled in from reference TRBV18 and TRBJ1-2): NAGVMQNPRHLVRRRGQEARLRCSPMKGHSHVYWYRQLPEEGLKFMVYLQKENIIDESGMPKERFSAEFPKEGPSILRIQQVVRGDSAAYFCASSLGPTGLGNYGYTFGSGTRLTVV.

The chain carries TRBV30 and TRBJ1-4; 9 positions agree with TRBD1. With 3 bases clipped from V and 7 bases from J, the junction kept 6 bases outside the gene matches. Germline V gene sequence: CDR1 GTSNPN, CDR2 SVGIG (reference sequence). The CDR3 loop spans 14 amino acids. Here the CDR3 DNA reads TGTGCCTGGAGGACACAGGGGGCAGGTGAAAAACTGTTTTTT. Translated, it gives CAWRTQGAGEKLFF.

The rearrangement joins TRBV5-1 to TRBJ2-7, with 9 positions matching TRBD2. The V gene's germline CDR1 is SGHRS and CDR2 YFSETQ. The CDR3 consists of 15 residues. Trimming cost V 4 bases and J 3 bases; bases outside gene matches: 8. CDR3 in DNA: TGCGCCAGCAGCCCCGGGGTAGCGGGGGTCTACGAGCAGTACTTC. Residues: CASSPGVAGVYEQYF.

Comment on this clone: This specimen includes other DNA sequences encoding the same CDR3. V gene TRBV18 combines with J gene TRBJ1-1; D not certain. The length of the CDR3 is 13 residues. V dropped 3 bases and J dropped 3 bases, with 8 bases sitting between them. CDR1 is KGHSH and CDR2 is LQKENI in the germline V gene. In DNA, the CDR3 is TGTGCCAGCTCACCCGGGGAGGACACTGAAGCTTTCTTT. It is translated as CASSPGEDTEAFF.

This chain's CDR3 is CASSEFRRGNYGYTF. CDR3 coding DNA: TGTGCCAGCAGTGAATTTCGGAGAGGGAACTATGGCTACACCTTC. This chain links TRBV6-1 with TRBJ1-2; no definite D call. CDR1 MNHNS and CDR2 SASEGT come from the germline V gene. V was cut by 2 bases and J by 2 bases, with 12 bases left in between. This CDR3 contains 15 residues.

This clone was seen more than once but under ten times. This chain joins TRBV2 and TRBJ1-2, with unresolved D. In germline, CDR1 is SNHLY, CDR2 FYNNEI. The CDR3 totals 13 residues. V lost 2 bases and J 4 bases, leaving 8 bases between the germline ends. The CDR3 loop is CASSELGAYGYTF. The CDR3, as DNA: TGTGCCAGCAGTGAATTAGGAGCCTATGGCTACACCTTC.

J is TRBJ2-7 and V is TRBV7-6; D gene ambiguous. Germline loops: CDR1 SGHVS, CDR2 FNYEAQ. The CDR3 covers 14 residues. V was shortened by 0 bases and J by 0 bases, with 6 bases between the two germline ends. The CDR3 sequence is CASSLAPGSYEQYF. CDR3 in DNA: TGTGCCAGCAGCTTAGCTCCGGGCTCCTACGAGCAGTACTTC.

This chain joins TRBV7-2 and TRBJ1-6; D possibly corresponds to TRBD1 (6 bases). V was trimmed by 3 bases and J by 7 bases, leaving 10 bases between them. Germline CDR1 and CDR2: SGHTA and FQGNSA. This CDR3 has 14 residues. This chain's CDR3 is CASSLRTENSPLHF. CDR3 in DNA: TGTGCCAGCAGCTTGAGGACAGAAAATTCACCCCTCCACTTT.

The chain employs TRBV7-2 and TRBJ2-3; 13 nucleotides agree with TRBD2. CDR1 and CDR2 from the germline V gene are SGHTA and FQGNSA. With 5 bases clipped from V and 4 bases from J, the junction kept 9 bases outside the gene matches. The CDR3 sequence is 17 residues long. The CDR3 DNA reads as TGTGCCAGCAGCCCCTGGACTAGCGGGGGTCCCTCAGATACGCAGTATTTT. Translating gives CASSPWTSGGPSDTQYF.

V gene TRBV11-2 combines with J gene TRBJ2-3; TRBD1 might be the D (5 bases). CDR1 SGHAT and CDR2 FQNNGV come from the germline V gene. CDR3 length equals 15 residues. V dropped 4 bases and J dropped 0 bases, with 11 bases sitting between them. In DNA form, the CDR3 reads TGTGCCAGCAGCTCCCGACAGATTAGCACAGATACGCAGTATTTT. This translates into CASSSRQISTDTQYF.

The chain has TRBV4-1 and TRBJ2-3; 7 bases line up with TRBD2. The germline V gene has CDR1 MGHRA and CDR2 YSYEKL. V dropped 4 bases and J dropped 0; count of bases not matched to a gene: 7. CDR3 size: 16 residues. The CDR3 reads CASSPQLATSTDTQYF. In DNA, the CDR3 is TGCGCCAGCAGCCCCCAACTAGCGACTAGCACAGATACGCAGTATTTT.

This clone has just one count. The CDR3 sequence is CASSLDRGGETQYF. As DNA, the CDR3 is TGTGCCAGCAGCTTGGACAGGGGAGGAGAGACCCAGTACTTC. This chain links TRBV5-8 with TRBJ2-5; tentatively, D is TRBD1 (7 bases). Trimming pared 0 bases from V and 4 bases from J, leaving 10 bases between. This CDR3 region has 14 residues. Germline assignment: CDR1 SGHTS and CDR2 YDEGEE.